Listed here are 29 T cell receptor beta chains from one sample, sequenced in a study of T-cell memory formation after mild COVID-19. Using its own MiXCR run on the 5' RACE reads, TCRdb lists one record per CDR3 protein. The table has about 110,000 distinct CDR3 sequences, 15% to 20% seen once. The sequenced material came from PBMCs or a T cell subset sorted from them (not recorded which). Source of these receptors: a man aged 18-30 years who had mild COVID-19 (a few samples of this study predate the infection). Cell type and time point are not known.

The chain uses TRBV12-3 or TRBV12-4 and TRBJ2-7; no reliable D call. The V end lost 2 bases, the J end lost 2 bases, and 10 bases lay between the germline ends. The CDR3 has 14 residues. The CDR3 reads CASSLWAGTYEQYF. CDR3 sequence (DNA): TGTGCCAGCAGTTTATGGGCAGGAACCTACGAGCAGTACTTC.

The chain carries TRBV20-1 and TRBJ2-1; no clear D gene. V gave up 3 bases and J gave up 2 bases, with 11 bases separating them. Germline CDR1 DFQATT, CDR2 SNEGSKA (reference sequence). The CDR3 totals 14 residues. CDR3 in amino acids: CSARKGRTYNEQFF. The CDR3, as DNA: TGCAGTGCTAGGAAGGGAAGAACCTACAATGAGCAGTTCTTC.

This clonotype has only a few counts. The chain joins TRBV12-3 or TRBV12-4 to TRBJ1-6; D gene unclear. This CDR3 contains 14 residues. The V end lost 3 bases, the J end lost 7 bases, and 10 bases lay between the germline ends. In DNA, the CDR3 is TGTGCCAGCAGTTTTTTAAATGGAAATTCACCCCTCCACTTT. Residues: CASSFLNGNSPLHF.

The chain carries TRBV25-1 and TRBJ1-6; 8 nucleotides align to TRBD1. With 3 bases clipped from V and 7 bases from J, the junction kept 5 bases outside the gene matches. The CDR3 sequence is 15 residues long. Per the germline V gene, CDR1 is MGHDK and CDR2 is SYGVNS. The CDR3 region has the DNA TGTGCCAGCAGTGACGCCGGGACAGGCAATTCACCCCTCCACTTT. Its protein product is CASSDAGTGNSPLHF. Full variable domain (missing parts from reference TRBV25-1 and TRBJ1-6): EADIYQTPRYLVIGTGKKITLECSQTMGHDKMYWYQQDPGMELHLIHYSYGVNSTEKGDLSSESTVSRIRTEHFPLTLESARPSHTSQYLCASSDAGTGNSPLHFGNGTRLTVT.

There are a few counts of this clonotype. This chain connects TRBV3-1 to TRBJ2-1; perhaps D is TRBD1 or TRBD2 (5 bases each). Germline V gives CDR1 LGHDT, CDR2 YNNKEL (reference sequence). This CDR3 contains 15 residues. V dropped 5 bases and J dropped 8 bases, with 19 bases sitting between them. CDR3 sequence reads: CASSWPGGVGDEQFF. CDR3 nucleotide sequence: TGTGCCAGCAGCTGGCCCGGAGGTGTGGGGGATGAGCAGTTCTTC.

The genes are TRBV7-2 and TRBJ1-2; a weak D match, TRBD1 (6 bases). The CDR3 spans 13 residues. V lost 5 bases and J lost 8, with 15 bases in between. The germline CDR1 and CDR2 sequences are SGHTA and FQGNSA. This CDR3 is CASSPGQQGGYTF. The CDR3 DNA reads TGTGCCAGCAGCCCCGGACAGCAGGGGGGCTACACCTTC. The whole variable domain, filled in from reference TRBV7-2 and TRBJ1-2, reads GAGVSQSPSNKVTEKGKDVELRCDPISGHTALYWYRQSLGQGLEFLIYFQGNSAPDKSGLPSDRFSAERTGGSVSTLTIQRTQQEDSAVYLCASSPGQQGGYTFGSGTRLTVV.

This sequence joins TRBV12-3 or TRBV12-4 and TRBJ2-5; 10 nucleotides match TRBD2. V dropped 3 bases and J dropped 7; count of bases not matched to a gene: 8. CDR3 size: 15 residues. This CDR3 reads CASSFGLAGVVTQYF. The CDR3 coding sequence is TGTGCCAGCAGTTTCGGCCTAGCGGGGGTTGTGACCCAGTACTTC.

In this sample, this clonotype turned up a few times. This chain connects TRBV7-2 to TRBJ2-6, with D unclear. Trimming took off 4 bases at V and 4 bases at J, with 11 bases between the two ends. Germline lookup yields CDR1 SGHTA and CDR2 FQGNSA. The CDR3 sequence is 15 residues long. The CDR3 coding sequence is TGTGCCAGCAGCTCTAGTTGGACCGGGGCCAACGTCCTGACTTTC. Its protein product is CASSSSWTGANVLTF. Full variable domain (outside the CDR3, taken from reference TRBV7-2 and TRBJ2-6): GAGVSQSPSNKVTEKGKDVELRCDPISGHTALYWYRQSLGQGLEFLIYFQGNSAPDKSGLPSDRFSAERTGGSVSTLTIQRTQQEDSAVYLCASSSSWTGANVLTFGAGSRLTVL.

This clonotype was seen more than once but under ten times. The CDR3 DNA reads as TGTGCCAGCAGCTATTCACAGGGGAACACTGAAGCTTTCTTT. Translated: CASSYSQGNTEAFF. The rearrangement links TRBV7-2 to TRBJ1-1, with D possibly matching TRBD1 (6 bases). In germline, CDR1 is SGHTA, CDR2 FQGNSA. The CDR3 covers 14 residues. The V end was cut by 4 bases, the J end by 1 base, with 10 bases between.

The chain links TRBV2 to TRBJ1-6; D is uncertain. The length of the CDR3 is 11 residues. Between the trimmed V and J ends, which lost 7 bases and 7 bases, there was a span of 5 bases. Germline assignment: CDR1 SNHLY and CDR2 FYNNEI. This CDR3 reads CASIGNSPLHF. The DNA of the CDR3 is TGTGCCAGCATAGGGAATTCACCCCTCCACTTT. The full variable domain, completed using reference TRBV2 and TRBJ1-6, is EPEVTQTPSHQVTQMGQEVILRCVPISNHLYFYWYRQILGQKVEFLVSFYNNEISEKSEIFDDQFSVERPDGSNFTLKIRSTKLEDSAMYFCASIGNSPLHFGNGTRLTVT.

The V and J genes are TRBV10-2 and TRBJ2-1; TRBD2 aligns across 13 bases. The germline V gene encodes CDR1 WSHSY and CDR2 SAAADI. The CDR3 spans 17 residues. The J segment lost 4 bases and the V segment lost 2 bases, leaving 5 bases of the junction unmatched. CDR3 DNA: TGCGCCAGCAGTGAGAGTACTAGCGGGGGGGCTTACAATGAGCAGTTCTTC. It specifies CASSESTSGGAYNEQFF.

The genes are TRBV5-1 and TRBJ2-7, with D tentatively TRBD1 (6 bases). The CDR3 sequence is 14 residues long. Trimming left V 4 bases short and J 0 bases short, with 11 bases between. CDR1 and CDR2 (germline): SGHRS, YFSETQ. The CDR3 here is CASSERGSSYEQYF. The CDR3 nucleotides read TGCGCCAGCAGCGAAAGGGGGAGCTCCTACGAGCAGTACTTC.

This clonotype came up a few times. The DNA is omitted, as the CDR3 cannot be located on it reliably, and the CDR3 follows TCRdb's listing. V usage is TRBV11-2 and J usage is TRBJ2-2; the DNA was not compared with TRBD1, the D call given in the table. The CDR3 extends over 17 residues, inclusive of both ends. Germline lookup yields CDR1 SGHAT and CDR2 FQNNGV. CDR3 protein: CASSLARDTAPPGSCFF.

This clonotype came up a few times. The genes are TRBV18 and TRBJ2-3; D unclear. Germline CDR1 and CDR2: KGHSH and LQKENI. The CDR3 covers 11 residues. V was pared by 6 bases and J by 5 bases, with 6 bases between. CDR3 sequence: CASSGGDTQYF. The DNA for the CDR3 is TGTGCCAGCTCCGGTGGAGATACGCAGTATTTT.

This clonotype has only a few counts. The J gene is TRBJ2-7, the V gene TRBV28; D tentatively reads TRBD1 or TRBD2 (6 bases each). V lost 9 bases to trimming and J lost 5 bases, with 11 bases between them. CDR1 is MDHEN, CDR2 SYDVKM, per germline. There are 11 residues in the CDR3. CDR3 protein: CARMGGHEQYF. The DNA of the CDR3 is TGTGCCAGGATGGGGGGCCACGAGCAGTACTTC.

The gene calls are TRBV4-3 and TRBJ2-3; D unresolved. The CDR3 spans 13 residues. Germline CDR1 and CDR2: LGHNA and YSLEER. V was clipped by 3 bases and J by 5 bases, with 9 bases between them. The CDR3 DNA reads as TGCGCCAGCAGCCAGGGCTATGGAGATACGCAGTATTTT. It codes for CASSQGYGDTQYF.

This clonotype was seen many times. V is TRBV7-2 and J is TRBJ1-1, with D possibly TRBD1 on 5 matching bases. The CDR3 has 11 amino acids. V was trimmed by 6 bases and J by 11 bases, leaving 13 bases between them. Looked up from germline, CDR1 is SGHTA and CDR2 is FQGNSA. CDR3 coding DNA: TGTGCCAGCAGGCTCGAAGAGGGGGCTTTCTTT. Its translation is CASRLEEGAFF.

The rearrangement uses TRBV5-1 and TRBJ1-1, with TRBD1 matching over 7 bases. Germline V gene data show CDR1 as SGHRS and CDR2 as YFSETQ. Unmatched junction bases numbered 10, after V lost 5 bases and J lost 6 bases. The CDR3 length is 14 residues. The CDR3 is CASSIRQGAAEAFF. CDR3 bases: TGCGCCAGCAGTATAAGACAGGGCGCCGCTGAAGCTTTCTTT.

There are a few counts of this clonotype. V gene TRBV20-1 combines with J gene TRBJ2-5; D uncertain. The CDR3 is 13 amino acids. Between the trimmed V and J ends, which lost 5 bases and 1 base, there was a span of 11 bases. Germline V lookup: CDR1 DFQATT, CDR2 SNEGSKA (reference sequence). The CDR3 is CSAHLGIQETQYF. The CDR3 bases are TGCAGTGCTCATTTAGGGATCCAAGAGACCCAGTACTTC.

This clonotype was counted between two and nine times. As DNA, the CDR3 is TGCGCCAGCAGCATTGGGGAGACCCAGTACTTC. Translation gives CASSIGETQYF. The V call is TRBV5-1, the J call TRBJ2-5; D uncertain. This CDR3 region has 11 residues. Germline lookup yields CDR1 SGHRS and CDR2 YFSETQ. V lost 4 bases, J lost 5 bases, and 6 bases lay in between.

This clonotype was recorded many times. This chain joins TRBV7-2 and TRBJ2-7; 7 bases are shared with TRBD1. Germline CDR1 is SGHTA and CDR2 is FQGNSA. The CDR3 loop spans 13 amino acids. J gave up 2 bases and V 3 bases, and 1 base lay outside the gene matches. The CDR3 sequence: CASSFDRAYEQYV. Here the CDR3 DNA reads TGTGCCAGCAGCTTCGACAGGGCCTACGAGCAGTACGTC.

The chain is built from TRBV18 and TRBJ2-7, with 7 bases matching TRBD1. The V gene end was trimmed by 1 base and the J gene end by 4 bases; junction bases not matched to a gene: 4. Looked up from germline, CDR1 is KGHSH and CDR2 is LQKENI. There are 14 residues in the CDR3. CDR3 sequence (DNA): TGTGCCAGCTCACCACGCCAGGGGGTATACGAGCAGTACGTC. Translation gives CASSPRQGVYEQYV.

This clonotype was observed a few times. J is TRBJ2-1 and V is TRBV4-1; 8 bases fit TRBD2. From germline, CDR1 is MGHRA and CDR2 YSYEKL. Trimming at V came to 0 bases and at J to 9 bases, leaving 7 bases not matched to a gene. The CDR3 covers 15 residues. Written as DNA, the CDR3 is TGCGCCAGCAGCCAAGATTCCGGGGGGGCCGGTGAGCAGTTCTTC. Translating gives CASSQDSGGAGEQFF.

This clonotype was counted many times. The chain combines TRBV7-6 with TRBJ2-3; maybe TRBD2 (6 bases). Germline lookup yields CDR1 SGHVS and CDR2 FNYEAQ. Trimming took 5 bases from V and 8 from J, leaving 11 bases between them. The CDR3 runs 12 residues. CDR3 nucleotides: TGTGCCAGCAGCGAGACTAGAGCTACGCAGTATTTT. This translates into CASSETRATQYF.

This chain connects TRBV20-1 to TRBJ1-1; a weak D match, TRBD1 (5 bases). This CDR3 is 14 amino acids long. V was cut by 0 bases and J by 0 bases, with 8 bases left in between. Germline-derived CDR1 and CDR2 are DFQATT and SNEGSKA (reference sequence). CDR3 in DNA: TGCAGTGCTAGAGATCGCAGGGTGAACACTGAAGCTTTCTTT. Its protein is CSARDRRVNTEAFF.

For the CDR3, the DNA is TGCGCCAGCAGCTTGCAACATAACTCCTACGAGCAGTACTTC. The encoded protein is CASSLQHNSYEQYF. The chain combines TRBV5-1 with TRBJ2-7; D remains unclear. V lost 1 base to trimming and J lost 0 bases, with 8 bases between them. The germline V gene encodes CDR1 SGHRS and CDR2 YFSETQ. CDR3 length equals 14 residues.

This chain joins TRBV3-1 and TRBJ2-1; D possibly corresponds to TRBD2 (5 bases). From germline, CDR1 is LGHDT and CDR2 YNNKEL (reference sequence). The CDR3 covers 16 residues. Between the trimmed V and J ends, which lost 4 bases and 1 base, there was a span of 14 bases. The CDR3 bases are TGTGCCAGCAGCCCAGCTGGGAGTTGGTCCTACAATGAGCAGTTCTTC. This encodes CASSPAGSWSYNEQFF.

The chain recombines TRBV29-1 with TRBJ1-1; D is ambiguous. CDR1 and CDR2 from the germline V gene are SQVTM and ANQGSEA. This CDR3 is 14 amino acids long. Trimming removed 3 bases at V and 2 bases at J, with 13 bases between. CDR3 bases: TGCAGCGTTGATGATCACAGAACAAACACTGAAGCTTTCTTT. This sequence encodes CSVDDHRTNTEAFF.

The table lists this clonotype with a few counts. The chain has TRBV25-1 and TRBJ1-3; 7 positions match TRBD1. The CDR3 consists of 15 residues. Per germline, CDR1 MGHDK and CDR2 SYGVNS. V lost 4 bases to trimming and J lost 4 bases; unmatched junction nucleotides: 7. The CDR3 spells CASSGTRDRGNTIYF. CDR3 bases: TGTGCCAGCAGTGGCACCCGGGACAGAGGAAACACCATATATTTT. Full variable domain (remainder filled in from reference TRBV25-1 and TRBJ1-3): EADIYQTPRYLVIGTGKKITLECSQTMGHDKMYWYQQDPGMELHLIHYSYGVNSTEKGDLSSESTVSRIRTEHFPLTLESARPSHTSQYLCASSGTRDRGNTIYFGEGSWLTVV.